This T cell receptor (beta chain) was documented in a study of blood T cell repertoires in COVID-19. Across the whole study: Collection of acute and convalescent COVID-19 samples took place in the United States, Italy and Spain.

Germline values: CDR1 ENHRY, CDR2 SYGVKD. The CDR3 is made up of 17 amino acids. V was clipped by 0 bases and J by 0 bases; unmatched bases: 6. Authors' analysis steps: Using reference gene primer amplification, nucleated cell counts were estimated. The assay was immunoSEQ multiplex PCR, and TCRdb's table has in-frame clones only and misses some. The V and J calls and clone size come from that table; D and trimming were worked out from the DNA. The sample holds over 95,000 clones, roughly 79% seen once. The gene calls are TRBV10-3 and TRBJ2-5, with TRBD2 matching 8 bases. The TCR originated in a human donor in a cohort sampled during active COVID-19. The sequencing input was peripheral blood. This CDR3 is CAISESLVAGYQETQYF. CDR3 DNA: TGTGCCATCAGTGAGTCGTTGGTAGCGGGGTACCAAGAGACCCAGTACTTC.